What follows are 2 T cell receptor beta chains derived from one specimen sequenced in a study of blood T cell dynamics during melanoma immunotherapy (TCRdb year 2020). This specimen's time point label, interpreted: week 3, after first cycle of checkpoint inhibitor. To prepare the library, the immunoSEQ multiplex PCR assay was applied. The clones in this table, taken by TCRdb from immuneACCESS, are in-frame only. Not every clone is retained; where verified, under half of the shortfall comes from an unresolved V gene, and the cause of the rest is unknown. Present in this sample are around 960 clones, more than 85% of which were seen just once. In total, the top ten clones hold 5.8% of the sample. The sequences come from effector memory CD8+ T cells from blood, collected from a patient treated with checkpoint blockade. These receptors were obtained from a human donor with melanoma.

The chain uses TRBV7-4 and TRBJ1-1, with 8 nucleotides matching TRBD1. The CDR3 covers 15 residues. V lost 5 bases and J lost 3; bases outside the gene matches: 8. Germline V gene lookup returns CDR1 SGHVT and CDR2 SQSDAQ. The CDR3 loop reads CASSPRDRRDTEAFF. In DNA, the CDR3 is TGTGCCAGCAGCCCCCGGGACAGGAGGGACACTGAAGCTTTCTTT.

In DNA, the CDR3 is TGTGCCAGCAGTACCCGGGACTGGGGAACTGAAGCTTTCTTT. As protein: CASSTRDWGTEAFF. The rearrangement links TRBV6-6 to TRBJ1-1, with D possibly TRBD1 on 5 matching bases. V was cut by 5 bases and J by 5 bases, with 15 bases left in between. This CDR3 comprises 14 residues. Germline V gives CDR1 MNHNY, CDR2 SVGAGI (reference sequence).